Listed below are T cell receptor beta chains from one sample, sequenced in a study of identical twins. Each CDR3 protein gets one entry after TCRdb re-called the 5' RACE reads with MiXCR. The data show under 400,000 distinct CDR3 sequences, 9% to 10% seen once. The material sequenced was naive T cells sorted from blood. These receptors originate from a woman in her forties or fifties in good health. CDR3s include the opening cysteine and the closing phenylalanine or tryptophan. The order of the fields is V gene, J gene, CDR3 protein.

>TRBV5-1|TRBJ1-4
CASSLGDSATNEKLFF
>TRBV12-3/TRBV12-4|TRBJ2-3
CASSDKTRTDTQYF
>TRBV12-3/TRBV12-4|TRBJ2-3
CASSFQGTDTQYF
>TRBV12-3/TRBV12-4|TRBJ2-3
CASSRHGEADTQYF
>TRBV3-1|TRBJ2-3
CASSQLRIDTQYF
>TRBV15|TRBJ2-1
CATSGKTVLSSYNEQFF
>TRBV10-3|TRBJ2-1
CAISESTTSGNSIYNEQFF
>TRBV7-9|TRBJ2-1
CASSLRGGGDLGPLNEQFF
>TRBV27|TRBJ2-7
CASSLGSRIYEQYF
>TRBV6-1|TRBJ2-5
CASSGGLAGVLKTQYF
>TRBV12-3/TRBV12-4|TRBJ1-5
CASSLYGGSDQPQHF
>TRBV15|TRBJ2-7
CATAGTESYEQYF
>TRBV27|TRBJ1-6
CASSPSWQSPLHF
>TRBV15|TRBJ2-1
CATSRVGTSGTSYNEQFF
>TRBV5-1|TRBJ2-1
CASSLGLAGEAYNEQFF
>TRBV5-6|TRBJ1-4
CASSLTRDGEKLFF
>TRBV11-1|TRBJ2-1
CASSRQTGFPYNEQFF
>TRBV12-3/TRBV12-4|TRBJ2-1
CASRRLTGNEQFF
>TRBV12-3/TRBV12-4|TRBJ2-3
CASSLSGTAPNTDTQYF
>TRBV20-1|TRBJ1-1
CSARPGQGGNEAFF
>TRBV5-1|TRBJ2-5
CASAPRGAGGYQETQYF
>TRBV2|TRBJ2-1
CASSPITGSNEQFF
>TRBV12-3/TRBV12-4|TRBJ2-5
CASSLMLAGQETQYF
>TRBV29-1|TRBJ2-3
CSGLRTSGNTDTQYF
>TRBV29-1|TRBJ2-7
CSVEENLYEQYF
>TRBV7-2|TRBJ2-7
CASSPGTFAYEQYF
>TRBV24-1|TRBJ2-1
CATSDFRGGDEQFF
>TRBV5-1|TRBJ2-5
CASSGGLLDLQETQYF
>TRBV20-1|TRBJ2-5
CSARFGRVQETQYF
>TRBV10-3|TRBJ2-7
CAISETGGTYEQYF
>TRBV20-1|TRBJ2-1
CSAMTGPDEQFF
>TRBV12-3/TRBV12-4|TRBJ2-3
CASSLQGQHNTDTQYF
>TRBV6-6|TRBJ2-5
CASEREDQETQYF
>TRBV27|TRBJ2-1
CASSLTGPEEQFF
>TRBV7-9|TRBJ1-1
CASSLDQGIKAEAFF
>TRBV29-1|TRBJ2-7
CSVRTGGTYEQYF
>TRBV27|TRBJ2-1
CASSPFGGSYNEQFF
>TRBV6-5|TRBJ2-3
CASRHAGLAVGTDTQYF
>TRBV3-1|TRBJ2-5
CASSQGVLPGTSVGTQYF
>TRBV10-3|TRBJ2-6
CAVSEAGGANVLTF
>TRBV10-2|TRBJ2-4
CASSTVGLAKNIQYF
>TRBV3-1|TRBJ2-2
CASSQLRTAENTGELFF
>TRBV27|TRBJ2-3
CASGLSNTQYF
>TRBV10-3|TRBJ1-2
CATQGVDGYTF
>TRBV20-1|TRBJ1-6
CSARRAGSSSYNSPLHF
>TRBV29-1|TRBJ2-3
CSVEDTGLDTQYF
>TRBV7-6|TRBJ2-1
CASSPLTSGDEQFF
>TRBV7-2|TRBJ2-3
CASSFMVADTDTQYF
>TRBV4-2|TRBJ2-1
CASSRGLAGVPSYNEQFF
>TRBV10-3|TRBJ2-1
CAIGSYNEQFF
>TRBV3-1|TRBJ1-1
CASSLGSGLNTEAFF
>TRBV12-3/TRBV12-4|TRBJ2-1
CASSYSGSPYNEQFF
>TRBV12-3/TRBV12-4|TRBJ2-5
CASSLRGTKETQYF
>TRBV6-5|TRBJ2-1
CASSSLFVGVGNEQFF
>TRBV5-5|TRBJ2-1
CASSGLAVSSYNEQFF